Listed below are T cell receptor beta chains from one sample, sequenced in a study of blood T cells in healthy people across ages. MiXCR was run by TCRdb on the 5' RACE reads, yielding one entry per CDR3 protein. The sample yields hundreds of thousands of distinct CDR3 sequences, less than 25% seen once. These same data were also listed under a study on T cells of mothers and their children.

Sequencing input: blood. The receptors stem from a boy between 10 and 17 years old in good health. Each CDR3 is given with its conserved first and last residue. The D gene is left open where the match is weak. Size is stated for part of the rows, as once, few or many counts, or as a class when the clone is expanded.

CDR3 DNA: TGTGCCAGCAGTCCCCTTCCCCTGGACAGGGCCTCATATAGCAATCAGCCCCAGCATTTT
CDR3 protein: CASSPLPLDRASYSNQPQHF
J gene: TRBJ1-5
D gene: TRBD1
clone size: NA
V gene: TRBV27

CDR3 DNA: TGTGCCACCAGTACGGGACACGGGGGCACAGATACGCAGTATTTT
CDR3 protein: CATSTGHGGTDTQYF
J gene: TRBJ2-3
D gene: NA
clone size: NA
V gene: TRBV15

CDR3 DNA: TGTGCCAGCAGCCAGGACGAGCAAAACTATGGCTACACCTTC
CDR3 protein: CASSQDEQNYGYTF
J gene: TRBJ1-2
D gene: NA
clone size: NA
V gene: TRBV5-6

CDR3 DNA: TGTGCCAGCAGCCAGACAGGGGTGGTAGCGAACACTGAAGCTTTCTTT
CDR3 protein: CASSQTGVVANTEAFF
J gene: TRBJ1-1
D gene: TRBD1
clone size: few
V gene: TRBV28

CDR3 DNA: TGCAGTGCTAGATCACGACAGGGGGCCTACACTGAAGCTTTCTTT
CDR3 protein: CSARSRQGAYTEAFF
J gene: TRBJ1-1
D gene: TRBD1
clone size: few
V gene: TRBV20-1

CDR3 DNA: TGCGCCAGCAGACTCCTGGACAGCATAGACTACGAGCAGTACTTC
CDR3 protein: CASRLLDSIDYEQYF
J gene: TRBJ2-7
D gene: NA
clone size: NA
V gene: TRBV5-1

CDR3 DNA: TGCAGCGTGGGCACTAGCGGGGGGTTCACAGATACGCAGTATTTT
CDR3 protein: CSVGTSGGFTDTQYF
J gene: TRBJ2-3
D gene: TRBD2
clone size: NA
V gene: TRBV29-1

CDR3 DNA: TGTGCCAGCAGAGCTGACCGTGCAACTAATGAAAAACTGTTTTTT
CDR3 protein: CASRADRATNEKLFF
J gene: TRBJ1-4
D gene: NA
clone size: few
V gene: TRBV2

CDR3 DNA: TGTGCCATCAACCTTTCTGTAAATTCACCCCTCCACTTT
CDR3 protein: CAINLSVNSPLHF
J gene: TRBJ1-6
D gene: NA
clone size: NA
V gene: TRBV10-3

CDR3 DNA: TGTGCATCTTCAATCACATTCTACAATGAGCAGTTCTTC
CDR3 protein: CASSITFYNEQFF
J gene: TRBJ2-1
D gene: NA
clone size: few
V gene: TRBV12-5

CDR3 DNA: TGTGCCAGCAGTTTAGGTTCGGCCCCTAATGAAAAACTGTTTTTT
CDR3 protein: CASSLGSAPNEKLFF
J gene: TRBJ1-4
D gene: NA
clone size: NA
V gene: TRBV28

CDR3 DNA: TGCGCCAGCAGTGAGCAACACCACGAAGCTTTCTTT
CDR3 protein: CASSEQHHEAFF
J gene: TRBJ1-1
D gene: NA
clone size: NA
V gene: TRBV10-2

CDR3 DNA: TGTGCCAGCAGCCTCGTCGCGACTGAAGCTTTCTTT
CDR3 protein: CASSLVATEAFF
J gene: TRBJ1-1
D gene: NA
clone size: NA
V gene: TRBV3-1

CDR3 DNA: TGTGCCAGCCGTCGTACGAGAGCAACTAATGAAAAACTGTTTTTT
CDR3 protein: CASRRTRATNEKLFF
J gene: TRBJ1-4
D gene: NA
clone size: NA
V gene: TRBV27

CDR3 DNA: TGTGCCAGCAGCTTTTACCCGGGACAGGCGTACGAGCAGTACTTC
CDR3 protein: CASSFYPGQAYEQYF
J gene: TRBJ2-7
D gene: TRBD1
clone size: few
V gene: TRBV7-3

CDR3 DNA: TGCAGTGCCCTTCAACGGGGGAACACTGAAGCTTTCTTT
CDR3 protein: CSALQRGNTEAFF
J gene: TRBJ1-1
D gene: NA
clone size: NA
V gene: TRBV20-1

CDR3 DNA: TGTGCCAGCAGCTCTCGCCTTAAGGGAGGTGGCTACACCTTC
CDR3 protein: CASSSRLKGGGYTF
J gene: TRBJ1-2
D gene: NA
clone size: NA
V gene: TRBV7-9

CDR3 DNA: TGTGCCAGCAGGGGTGGACAGAGCTCCTACGAGCAGTACTTC
CDR3 protein: CASRGGQSSYEQYF
J gene: TRBJ2-7
D gene: NA
clone size: few
V gene: TRBV6-6

CDR3 DNA: TGCGCCAGCAGCTTGAGGTCAAGCGGGGGCCTTCCGAGCACCGGGGAGCTGTTTTTT
CDR3 protein: CASSLRSSGGLPSTGELFF
J gene: TRBJ2-2
D gene: TRBD2
clone size: few
V gene: TRBV5-1

CDR3 DNA: TGTGCCAGCAGCTCCTTAGCGGGGGGGCCGGGAAGAGAGACCCAGTACTTC
CDR3 protein: CASSSLAGGPGRETQYF
J gene: TRBJ2-5
D gene: TRBD2
clone size: many
V gene: TRBV7-8

CDR3 DNA: TGTGCCATCAGTGACACGAATGGGCTGAACACCGGGGAGCTGTTTTTT
CDR3 protein: CAISDTNGLNTGELFF
J gene: TRBJ2-2
D gene: NA
clone size: few
V gene: TRBV10-3

CDR3 DNA: TGTGCCAGCAGCTTAGCTGAGGCTCGGGAGACCCAGTACTTC
CDR3 protein: CASSLAEARETQYF
J gene: TRBJ2-5
D gene: NA
clone size: NA
V gene: TRBV7-2

CDR3 DNA: TGTGCCAGTAACCGGGACAGCGTCTACGAGCAGTACTTC
CDR3 protein: CASNRDSVYEQYF
J gene: TRBJ2-7
D gene: TRBD1
clone size: NA
V gene: TRBV12-3/TRBV12-4

CDR3 DNA: TGCGCCAGCAGTCAAGGTCTCGGTAAAAGTCAGCCCCAGCATTTT
CDR3 protein: CASSQGLGKSQPQHF
J gene: TRBJ1-5
D gene: NA
clone size: NA
V gene: TRBV4-3